Here is one TCR beta chain with its context. Its antigen target is currently unknown. These data are taken from a study of cytomegalovirus exposure and HLA in healthy donors (dated by TCRdb to the late 2010s). Notes on the research overall: According to an earlier analysis of 550 to 700 of the donors, about 170 million T cells yielded approximately 120 million unique TCR beta sequences and more than 250 Gb of sequence data. Around 300 gigabases of sequencing data and approximately 85 million unique TCR sequences were included in an early release covering around 600 HLA-typed donors. Among the 398 genotyped donors, approximately 81% belonged to the genetic ancestry cluster associated with self-reported Caucasian donors. The study aimed to test whether signatures of past pathogen exposure could be identified by cataloging public T cell receptors. Using immunosequencing, the study profiled T cell repertoires from 666 subjects and related those repertoires to cytomegalovirus serostatus. A separate validation cohort of about 110 different subjects was used in addition to the approximately 700-subject first cohort. High-throughput TCR immunosequencing, statistical association of individual TCRs with disease status, and machine learning were combined to predict cytomegalovirus infection status. In a later analysis, previously published TCR beta repertoires from fewer than 750 donors were re-analyzed and high-resolution HLA genotyping was added so that TCR occurrence patterns could be studied. Rather than drawing on any new phenotypic data, the later analysis identified candidate immune exposures from TCR beta sequences and the way those sequences occurred across donors. To decide whether each TCR beta V gene segment behaved as functional or pseudogenic, an earlier analysis of over 500 of the donors relied on high-throughput TCR beta sequencing. Donor age, sex, ethnicity and CMV serostatus were compiled alongside the repertoire data. A later genetic analysis used genome-wide SNP genotypes for about 65% of the 666 donors, treating that subset as a discovery cohort. Every discovery cohort repertoire had been produced on one sequencing platform. HLA typing included class I and class II loci at four-digit resolution. The number of typed donors differed by locus: about 629-630 for A, B, C, DRB1 and DQB1; some 500 for DQA1; 606 for DPA1; and roughly 450 for DPB1. A handful of DR-DQ haplotypes were handled as single units for association and clustering because linkage in the cohort was strong. Across 300 to 500 genotyped donors of the cohort, an average of roughly 250,000 unique TCR beta nucleotide sequences per donor were sequenced, and roughly 20% of those sequences were non-productive.

Libraries were prepared through the immunoSEQ multiplex PCR assay. The multiplex PCR relied on a mix of 60 forward primers for TCR Vbeta segments and 13 reverse primers for TCR Jbeta segments. The CDR3 region of rearranged TCR beta genes was amplified from genomic DNA with a multiplex PCR assay. The Illumina HiSeq System was used to sequence the amplified TCR beta libraries as 87-base-pair reads. Per the authors' processing: A later analysis tallied tens of millions of unique TCR beta chains across the 666 repertoires, and approximately 12 million of those chains were shared by two or more donors. Raw reads were error-corrected and collapsed into unique sequences by a nearest-neighbor algorithm in which closely related sequences were merged to remove PCR and sequencing errors. Alignment of CDR3 sequences to IMGT reference sequences was used to assign V, D and J gene segments. For a sequence to be retained, at least a six-nucleotide match to both a V gene segment and a J gene segment was required. Rearrangements were classified as productive when the CDR3 lacked stop codons and remained in frame with V and J, and all other rearrangements were classified as non-productive. CDR3 was defined by IMGT convention, running from the second conserved V-encoded cysteine to the conserved J-encoded phenylalanine. The earlier analysis of roughly 590 of the donors excluded sequences that lacked an unambiguous match to a single V gene segment. An earlier analysis of about 590 of the donors classified V segments as functional when productive rearrangements were above 56.7% and as segregating when the standard deviation between donors was above 5%. A statistical classification framework was built to diagnose cytomegalovirus status from the catalog of TCR beta chain sequences. In a later analysis, TCR nucleotide sequences were compared against IMGT/GENE-DB human TR gene sequences so that V and J genes could be assigned. The TCRdist pipeline was used in a later analysis to assign CDR3 sequences and most-parsimonious VDJ recombination scenarios. In a later analysis, every TCR beta chain was defined by the combination of its CDR3 amino acid sequence and its V-gene family, and reads without a unique V-gene family were dropped. As a way to deal with suspected cross-contamination and a sequencing artifact, a later analysis dropped approximately 570 nucleotide sequences that were highly shared and had low generation probability. A later analysis calculated a clonal expansion index for each public chain from normalized within-repertoire ranks of inferred template counts. In a later analysis, generation probabilities were computed using a VDJ recombination model fitted to out-of-frame rearrangements, and the results were checked against IGoR. Hypergeometric tests were used in a later analysis to score TCR-TCR, TCR-HLA and TCR-CMV co-occurrence, with a repertoire-size bias correction applied to the TCR pairs. False discovery rates were estimated in a later analysis by permuting HLA or CMV assignments 20 times. In a later analysis, co-occurring TCRs were grouped using DBSCAN, and TCRdist sequence similarity was added for clustering within HLA-allele-positive subsets. Repertoires with fewer than 30,000 or more than 120,000 public chains, plus five repertoires with anomalous nucleotide sharing, were excluded from co-occurrence clustering. This is the immuneACCESS table as TCRdb keeps it, with only in-frame sequences that have V and J called. A part of the clones is gone; compared with another copy, unresolved V genes explain less than half, and the rest is unexplained. Clone size and the V and J calls come from that table; the DNA yielded D and trimming. For this sample, the table gives 200,000 to 250,000 clones. 1.1% of the sample comes from the top ten.

Counted from cysteine to phenylalanine, this CDR3 has 16 amino acids. The read is trimmed to its CDR3 DNA, 48 bases read in frame from base 1. Trimming removed 1 base from V and 0 bases from J, leaving 10 bases between the germline ends. The germline V gene encodes CDR1 MDHEN and CDR2 SYDVKM. Results the study describes overall, beyond this receptor: Most CMV-associated TCR beta chains appeared to be HLA-restricted in a later analysis, and the HLA associations seemed to be driven largely by CMV exposure. According to the authors, the approach could potentially be generalized to other disease states and immunological phenotypes. Only TCR beta chains were sequenced in this cohort, and the absence of alpha or paired-chain data limited detectable features. The study listed 150 to 200 TCR beta chains as associated with cytomegalovirus. Linkage disequilibrium might explain the correlated functional status among segregating V segments, but an unknown experimental factor could not be excluded. The sequencing pipeline was judged likely to have produced a cluster of highly shared sequence variants as a technical artifact. In a later analysis, HLA-associated TCR beta chains showed more clonal expansion and lower generation probabilities than non-associated chains that were equally common. HLA typing was unavailable for some donors at each locus, so association tests used only the typed subset. Most TCR sequences were seen in very few donors, while some public TCRs were found in many individuals. Several of the top co-occurrence clusters appeared to be linked to parvovirus B19, influenza, CMV and Epstein-Barr virus, according to a later analysis. In a later genetic analysis, a missense DCLRE1C variant was associated with V-gene and J-gene trimming of TCR beta chains, and the association was replicated in an independent cohort. Cytomegalovirus status was reported to be diagnosed by the classifier with high specificity and sensitivity in both the original and validation cohorts. Presence/absence analyses assumed roughly uniform sequencing depth across donors, an assumption that may not hold. Some IMGT-functional V segments, including TRBV6-2 and TRBV6-3, could not be distinguished by the 87-base-pair reads and were therefore excluded. In a later analysis, 16,951 TCR beta sequences were associated with specific HLA alleles at a false discovery rate of 0.05. Three of the identified cytomegalovirus-associated TCR beta chains were confirmed in vitro to be specific for cytomegalovirus antigens. The earlier analysis of 587 of the donors excluded 15 to 20 rarely observed V segments, including chromosome 9 orphons, because counts were too low. In an earlier analysis of roughly 500 of the donors, most TCR beta V segments appeared in productive rearrangements about 90% or about 30% of the time, broadly matching IMGT annotations. Compared with the approximately 700-donor mean, donors in an Asian-associated ancestry cluster had fewer N-insertions in productive TCRs, according to a later genetic analysis. A further reported finding was that TCR beta sequences accurately predicted the HLA-A and HLA-B alleles for most subjects in the first cohort. For the cohort, immune exposure information was limited to CMV serostatus. In a later analysis, TCR association rates were found to vary across HLA loci, with the most associated TCRs seen for DRB1 alleles and the fewest for HLA-C alleles. When HLA alleles, especially DR and DQ, strongly co-occurred, attributing TCR associations to individual alleles was difficult.

The cohort comprised several hundred healthy bone marrow donors. At the time of sampling, all cohort members were nominally healthy, though unrecorded immune exposures were likely present. The donor was CMV seropositive and belonged to the group of 270 or so seropositive cohort members. Each donor provided a peripheral blood sample, and peripheral blood mononuclear cells were used for TCR beta sequencing. Genomic DNA was extracted from the blood cell samples with the Qiagen DNeasy Blood Extraction Kit. The receptor's source is a girl aged 2-9 years in good health and CMV-seropositive. The chain is encoded by TRBV28 joined to TRBJ2-4, with the D gene call left open. The sequencing sample was made of PBMCs. The nucleotide sequence is TGTGCCAGCAGTTTATTAGCCCGTCTAGCCAAAAACATTCAGTACTTC. Its amino acids are CASSLLARLAKNIQYF.